This entry is about one T cell receptor (beta chain). The table came from immunoSEQ multiplex PCR; TCRdb's copy has only in-frame clones and leaves some out. The sample shows about 200,000 clones, over 60% of them seen only once. Germline V gene sequence: CDR1 SQVTM, CDR2 ANQGSEA. Trimming removed 5 bases from V and 5 bases from J, with 12 bases in between. This CDR3 has 12 residues. This specimen comes from a study of blood T cell repertoires in COVID-19. V gene TRBV29-1 combines with J gene TRBJ2-5, with TRBD2 as a possible D gene (5 bases). The specimen sequenced was peripheral blood. The clonotype originates from a woman aged 70 to 79 with acute or convalescent COVID-19. Here the CDR3 reads CSVRGREETQYF. The CDR3 coding sequence is TGCAGCGTTCGAGGGCGTGAGGAGACCCAGTACTTC. The whole variable domain, remainder taken from reference TRBV29-1 and TRBJ2-5, is SAVISQKPSRDICQRGTSLTIQCQVDSQVTMMFWYRQQPGQSLTLIATANQGSEATYESGFVIDKFPISRPNLTFSTLTVSNMSPEDSSIYLCSVRGREETQYFGPGTRLLVL.